This TCR beta chain is from a study of cytomegalovirus exposure and HLA in healthy donors. General study points: It emerged from a later analysis that several of the most significant clusters appeared to be linked to common viral pathogens. Despite most TCR sequences being rare, some public TCRs occurred in many donors.

This clone was seen once. Antigen specificity is unknown. Both 60 Vbeta primers and 13 Jbeta primers went into the PCR. The method was immunoSEQ multiplex PCR; TCRdb's version includes in-frame clones alone and lacks a portion of them. This sample has some 180,000 clones, with around 85% found just once. CDR1 SGHTA and CDR2 FQGNSA come from the germline V gene. V lost 5 bases to trimming and J lost 2 bases; unmatched junction nucleotides: 6. This CDR3 region has 17 residues. This sequence was found in a woman aged 50 to 65 in good health and CMV-seronegative. Input material: PBMCs. V usage is TRBV7-2 and J usage is TRBJ2-6; TRBD2 agrees at 10 bases. The CDR3 coding sequence is TGTGCCAGCAGCAAAGCGGGAGGGACCCCTGGGGCCAACGTCCTGACTTTC. Amino acids: CASSKAGGTPGANVLTF. The complete variable domain, with remaining parts taken from reference TRBV7-2 and TRBJ2-6, reads GAGVSQSPSNKVTEKGKDVELRCDPISGHTALYWYRQSLGQGLEFLIYFQGNSAPDKSGLPSDRFSAERTGGSVSTLTIQRTQQEDSAVYLCASSKAGGTPGANVLTFGAGSRLTVL.